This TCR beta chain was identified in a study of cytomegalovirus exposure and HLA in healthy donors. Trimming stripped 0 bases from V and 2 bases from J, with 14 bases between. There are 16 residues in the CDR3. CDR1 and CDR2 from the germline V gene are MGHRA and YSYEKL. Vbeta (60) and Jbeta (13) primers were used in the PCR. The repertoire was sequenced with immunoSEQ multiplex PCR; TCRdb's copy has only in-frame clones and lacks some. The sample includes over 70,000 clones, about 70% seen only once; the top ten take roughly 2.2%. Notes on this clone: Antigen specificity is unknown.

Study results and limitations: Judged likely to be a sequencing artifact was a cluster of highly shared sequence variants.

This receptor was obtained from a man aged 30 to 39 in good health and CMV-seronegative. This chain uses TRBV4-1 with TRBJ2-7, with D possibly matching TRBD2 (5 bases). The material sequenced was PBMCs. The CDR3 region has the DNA TGCGCCAGCAGCCAAGAGTCTGGACTCCTCGCCTACGAGCAGTACTTC. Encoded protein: CASSQESGLLAYEQYF.